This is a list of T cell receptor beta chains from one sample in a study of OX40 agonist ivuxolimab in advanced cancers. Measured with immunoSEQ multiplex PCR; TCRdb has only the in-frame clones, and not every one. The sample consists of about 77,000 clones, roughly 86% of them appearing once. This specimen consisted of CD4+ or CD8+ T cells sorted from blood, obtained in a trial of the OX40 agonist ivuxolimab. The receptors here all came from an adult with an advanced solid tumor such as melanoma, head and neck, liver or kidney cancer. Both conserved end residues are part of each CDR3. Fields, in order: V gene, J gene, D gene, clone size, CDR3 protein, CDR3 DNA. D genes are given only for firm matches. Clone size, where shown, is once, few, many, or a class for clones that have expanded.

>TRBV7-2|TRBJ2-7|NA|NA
CASSPGSYEQYF
TGTGCCAGCAGCCCAGGGAGTTACGAGCAGTACTTC
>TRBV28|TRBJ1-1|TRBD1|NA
CASSLGTVRGEAFF
TGTGCCAGCAGTTTGGGGACAGTAAGGGGAGAAGCTTTCTTT
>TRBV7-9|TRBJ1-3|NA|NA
CASSPPGRGNTIYF
TGTGCCAGCAGCCCCCCCGGCAGGGGAAACACCATATATTTT
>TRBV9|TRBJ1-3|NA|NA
CASSVGPPTLSGNTIYF
TGTGCCAGCAGCGTTGGCCCACCGACGCTCTCTGGAAACACCATATATTTT
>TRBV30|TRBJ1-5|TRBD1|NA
CAWSVDRGLAQPQHF
TGTGCCTGGAGTGTCGACAGGGGGCTCGCTCAGCCCCAGCATTTT
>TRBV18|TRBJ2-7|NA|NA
CASSPRGRGGPYEQYF
TGTGCCAGCTCACCCCGGGGCCGCGGTGGACCCTACGAGCAGTACTTC
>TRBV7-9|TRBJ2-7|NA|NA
CASSLLVGQALIYEQYF
TGTGCCAGCAGCTTATTGGTCGGGCAGGCACTTATCTACGAGCAGTACTTC
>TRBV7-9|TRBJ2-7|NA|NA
CASLSDLQDSYEQYF
TGTGCCAGCTTGAGTGATTTGCAGGACTCCTACGAGCAGTACTTC
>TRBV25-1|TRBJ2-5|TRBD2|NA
CASSAIGAGGEETQYF
TGTGCCAGCAGTGCAATCGGAGCTGGGGGGGAAGAGACCCAGTACTTC
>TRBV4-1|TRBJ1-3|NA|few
CASSNRRVGNTIYF
TGCGCCAGCTCAAACCGTCGGGTCGGAAACACCATATATTTT
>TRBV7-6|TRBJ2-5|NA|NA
CASSFLRLAGETQYF
TGTGCCAGCAGCTTCCTCAGACTCGCGGGGGAGACCCAGTACTTC
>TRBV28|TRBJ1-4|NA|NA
CASRSEGATNEKLFF
TGTGCCAGCAGATCAGAGGGAGCAACTAATGAAAAACTGTTTTTT
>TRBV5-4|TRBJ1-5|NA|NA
CASSLLGNSNQPQHF
TGTGCCAGCAGCTTGTTAGGGAATAGCAATCAGCCCCAGCATTTT
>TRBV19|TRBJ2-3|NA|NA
CASSIEGSTDTQYF
TGTGCCAGTAGTATAGAGGGTAGCACAGATACGCAGTATTTT
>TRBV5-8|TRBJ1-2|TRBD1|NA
CASSLSGTGQGYTF
TGTGCCAGCAGCTTGTCCGGGACAGGGCAGGGCTACACCTTC
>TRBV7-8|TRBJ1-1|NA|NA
CASSLGGGATEAFF
TGTGCCAGCAGCTTAGGAGGGGGGGCCACTGAAGCTTTCTTT
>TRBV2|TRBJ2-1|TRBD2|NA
CASSELLAGAEQFF
TGTGCCAGCAGTGAGTTACTAGCGGGTGCTGAGCAGTTCTTC
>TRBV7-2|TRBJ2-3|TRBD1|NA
CASSPTGGKSDTQYF
TGTGCCAGCAGCCCGACAGGGGGCAAGTCAGATACGCAGTATTTT
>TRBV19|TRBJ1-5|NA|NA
CASSIGPTSWGIYSNQPQHF
TGTGCCAGTAGTATAGGCCCTACTTCTTGGGGGATATATAGCAATCAGCCCCAGCATTTT
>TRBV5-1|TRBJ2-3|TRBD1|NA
CASSLEGQSDTQYF
TGCGCCAGCAGCTTGGAGGGACAGTCAGATACGCAGTATTTT
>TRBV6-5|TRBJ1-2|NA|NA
CASSPGALDRSYTF
TGTGCCAGCAGTCCGGGAGCGCTTGATAGGAGCTACACCTTC
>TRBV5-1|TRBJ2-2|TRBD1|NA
CASSLFNQGATGELFF
TGCGCCAGCAGCTTGTTTAATCAGGGGGCGACCGGGGAGCTGTTTTTT
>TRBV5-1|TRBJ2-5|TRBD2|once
CAGGSGRADETQYF
TGCGCCGGGGGAAGCGGGAGGGCCGATGAGACCCAGTACTTC
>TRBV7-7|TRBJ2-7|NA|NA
CASSSRLTGEQYF
TGTGCTAGCAGCTCCCGACTGACCGGCGAGCAGTACTTC
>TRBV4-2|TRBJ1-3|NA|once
CASSQDGRGGTGNTIYF
TGTGCCAGCAGCCAAGACGGTCGAGGGGGGACTGGAAACACCATATATTTT
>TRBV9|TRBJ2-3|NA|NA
CASTSTPSTDTQYF
TGTGCCAGCACATCGACACCAAGCACAGATACGCAGTATTTT
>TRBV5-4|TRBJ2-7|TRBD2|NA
CASSAAGVLSYEQYF
TGTGCCAGCTCTGCGGCGGGAGTGCTCTCCTACGAGCAGTACTTC
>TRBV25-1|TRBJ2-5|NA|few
CASSEYSRETQYF
TGTGCCAGCAGTGAATATAGTAGGGAGACCCAGTACTTC
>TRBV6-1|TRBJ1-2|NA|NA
CASSDRVRGYTF
TGTGCCAGCAGTGACAGGGTTAGAGGCTACACCTTC
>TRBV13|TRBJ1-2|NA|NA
CASSHPQGNYGYTF
TGTGCCAGCAGCCATCCTCAGGGTAACTATGGCTACACCTTC
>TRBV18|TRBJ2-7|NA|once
CASSPPRLGERTYEQYF
TGTGCCAGCTCACCACCGAGGCTGGGGGAGAGGACCTACGAGCAGTACTTC
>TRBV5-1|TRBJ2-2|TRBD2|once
CASSFGWGERGTGELFF
TGCGCCAGCAGCTTCGGATGGGGGGAGCGGGGCACCGGGGAGCTGTTTTTT
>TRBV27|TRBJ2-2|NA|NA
CASSSPWGPNTGELFF
TGTGCCAGCAGTTCCCCGTGGGGGCCGAACACCGGGGAGCTGTTTTTT
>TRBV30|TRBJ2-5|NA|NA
CAWSAGPQETQYF
TGTGCCTGGAGTGCTGGGCCCCAAGAGACCCAGTACTTC
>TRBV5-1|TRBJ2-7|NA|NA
CASSLGSNYEQYF
TGCGCCAGCAGCCTTGGAAGTAACTACGAGCAGTACTTC
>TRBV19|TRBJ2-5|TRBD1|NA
CASRQGETQYF
TGTGCCAGCAGACAGGGAGAGACCCAGTACTTC
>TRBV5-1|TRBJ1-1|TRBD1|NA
CASSFGDRENTEAFF
TGCGCCAGCAGCTTTGGGGACAGGGAGAACACTGAAGCTTTCTTT
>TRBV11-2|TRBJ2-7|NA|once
CASSPGLTEQYF
TGTGCCAGCAGCCCGGGGTTGACCGAGCAGTACTTC
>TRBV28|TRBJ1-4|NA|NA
CASVRGAQEKLFF
TGTGCCAGCGTGAGAGGGGCCCAAGAAAAACTGTTTTTT
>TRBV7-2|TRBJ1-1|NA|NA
CASSFLGYTEAFF
TGTGCCAGCAGCTTCTTAGGGTACACTGAAGCTTTCTTT
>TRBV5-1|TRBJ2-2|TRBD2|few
CASSSAGGAGELFF
TGCGCCAGCAGTTCCGCCGGGGGGGCCGGGGAGCTGTTTTTT
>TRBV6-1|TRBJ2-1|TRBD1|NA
CASRGPGTGDNEQFF
TGTGCCAGCAGGGGACCCGGGACAGGGGACAATGAGCAGTTCTTC
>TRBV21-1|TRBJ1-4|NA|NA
CASSMDYLFEKLFF
TGTGCCAGCAGCATGGACTATTTGTTCGAAAAACTGTTTTTT